The 27 T cell receptor beta chains presented below share a single source sample, sequenced in a study of cytotoxic CD8 clonotypes in ibrutinib-treated CLL. Sequencing was performed with immunoSEQ multiplex PCR; in TCRdb, only in-frame clones are kept and a portion is missing. Seen here are 300,000 to 400,000 clones, roughly 71% observed once, and the top ten hold 5% to 6.5%. The material was PBMCs, obtained after 36 months of ibrutinib treatment. The receptor set was obtained from a human donor with chronic lymphocytic leukemia.

V is TRBV6-5 and J is TRBJ1-5, with 8 bases that match TRBD1. Germline lookup yields CDR1 MNHEY and CDR2 SVGAGI. J was trimmed by 1 base and V by 4 bases; bases with no gene match: 3. The CDR3 is 15 amino acids. CDR3: CASSFGQGSNQPQHF. DNA of the CDR3: TGTGCCAGCAGTTTTGGACAGGGAAGCAATCAGCCCCAGCATTTT.

The rearrangement links TRBV9 to TRBJ1-2; TRBD1 agrees at 9 bases. The CDR3 has 12 residues. V was pared by 7 bases and J by 4 bases, with 2 bases of the junction left unmatched. In germline, CDR1 is SGDLS, CDR2 YYNGEE. This CDR3 is CASGGQGYGYTF. The CDR3, as DNA: TGTGCCAGCGGGGGACAGGGCTATGGCTACACCTTC.

The chain employs TRBV25-1 and TRBJ2-7; D is undetermined. Germline V gives CDR1 MGHDK, CDR2 SYGVNS. This CDR3 region has 13 residues. The V end was cut by 5 bases, the J end by 6 bases, with 14 bases between. DNA for the CDR3: TGTGCCAGCAGTCTCCGTTGGGATAGCGAGCAGTACTTC. This gives the protein CASSLRWDSEQYF.

This rearrangement joins TRBV7-9 to TRBJ2-2; no reliable D call. CDR1 SEHNR and CDR2 FQNEAQ come from the germline V gene (reference sequence). V lost 3 bases, J lost 4 bases, and 6 bases lay in between. The CDR3 is 13 amino acids. Here the CDR3 reads CASSLKTTGELFF. The CDR3 DNA is TGTGCCAGCAGCTTGAAGACCACCGGGGAGCTGTTTTTT.

The chain employs TRBV7-9 and TRBJ2-5; the D gene is possibly TRBD1 (6 bases). The CDR3 has 15 residues. Germline CDR1 and CDR2: SEHNR and FQNEAQ (reference sequence). The germline V and J ends were trimmed by 1 base and 5 bases, with 14 bases remaining between them. The CDR3 spells CASSLETGRGETQYF. The DNA for the CDR3 is TGTGCCAGCAGCTTAGAGACGGGAAGGGGGGAGACCCAGTACTTC.

This clone came up once. J is TRBJ2-3 and V is TRBV11-2; no firm D call. Trimming took 2 bases from V and 2 from J, leaving 8 bases between them. Germline CDR1 is SGHAT and CDR2 is FQNNGV. This CDR3 has 14 amino acids. CDR3 in DNA: TGTGCCAGCAGCTTATCCGCTAACACAGATACGCAGTATTTT. The encoded protein is CASSLSANTDTQYF.

The chain combines TRBV9 with TRBJ2-5; 8 positions agree with TRBD1. The CDR3 consists of 13 residues. Trimming cost V 0 bases and J 7 bases; bases outside gene matches: 2. Germline-derived CDR1 and CDR2 are SGDLS and YYNGEE. The CDR3 spells CASSVADRGTQYF. In DNA form, the CDR3 reads TGTGCCAGCAGCGTAGCTGACAGGGGGACCCAGTACTTC.

This clone was counted a few times. The rearrangement uses TRBV25-1 and TRBJ2-7; the D is unclear. The germline gives CDR1 MGHDK, CDR2 SYGVNS. The V and J ends lost 4 bases and 3 bases respectively, with 7 bases between them. CDR3 length: 12 amino acids. The CDR3 nucleotides are TGTGCCAGCAGTGTAGTTGGCTACGAGCAGTACTTC. Amino acid sequence: CASSVVGYEQYF.

The sample holds one count of this clone. CDR3 protein: CASSHRDSNYGYTF. The CDR3 coding sequence is TGTGCCAGCAGCCACCGGGACAGTAACTATGGCTACACCTTC. V and J are TRBV5-4 and TRBJ1-2, with 7 bases identical to TRBD1. The CDR3 spans 14 residues. Trimming removed 4 bases from V and 1 base from J; junction bases left unmatched: 4. The V gene's germline CDR1 is SGHNT and CDR2 YYREEE (reference sequence).

This rearrangement joins TRBV19 to TRBJ2-6; D is ambiguous. V lost 8 bases to trimming and J lost 4 bases, with 3 bases between them. The CDR3 runs 11 residues. Germline loops: CDR1 LNHDA, CDR2 SQIVND (reference sequence). The CDR3 coding sequence is TGTGCCAGTGGAGGGGCCAACGTCCTGACTTTC. Translating gives CASGGANVLTF.

The rearrangement joins TRBV4-1 to TRBJ2-2; D is possibly TRBD1 (6 bases). The CDR3 extends over 15 amino acids. Germline V gives CDR1 MGHRA, CDR2 YSYEKL. V was trimmed by 4 bases and J by 3 bases, leaving 12 bases between them. CDR3 amino acids: CASSPRQGYTGELFF. The CDR3, as DNA: TGCGCCAGCAGCCCCAGGCAGGGGTACACCGGGGAGCTGTTTTTT.

This chain connects TRBV6-5 to TRBJ1-3; D is uncertain. Deletions cut 0 bases from V and 1 base from J, with 10 bases between. This CDR3 comprises 16 residues. Germline loops: CDR1 MNHEY, CDR2 SVGAGI. The DNA of the CDR3 is TGTGCCAGCAGTTACTCCCCTAGGTCATCTGGAAACACCATATATTTT. Its protein product is CASSYSPRSSGNTIYF.

The chain recombines TRBV11-2 with TRBJ2-2; no clear D. This CDR3 is built from 9 residues. Trimming pared 3 bases from V and 14 bases from J, leaving 4 bases between. Per the germline V gene, CDR1 is SGHAT and CDR2 is FQNNGV. The CDR3 loop is CASSFPLFF. In nucleotides, the CDR3 is TGTGCCAGCAGCTTTCCCCTGTTTTTT.

V and J are TRBV11-1 and TRBJ1-1; 10 nucleotides match TRBD1. This CDR3 has 15 amino acids. The germline CDR1 and CDR2 sequences are SGHAT and FQDESV (reference sequence). V gave up 4 bases and J gave up 3 bases; unmatched junction bases: 5. Here the CDR3 DNA reads TGTGCCAGCAGCTCGCGGACAGGGGGGGACACTGAAGCTTTCTTT. Translated: CASSSRTGGDTEAFF.

The chain links TRBV5-1 to TRBJ1-1, with D uncertain. The CDR3 sequence is 14 residues long. Germline V gene lookup returns CDR1 SGHRS and CDR2 YFSETQ. The ends were cut back, 1 base at V and 3 bases at J, with 10 bases in the middle. The CDR3 nucleotides are TGCGCCAGCAGCTTGTTGGCCAGATACACTGAAGCTTTCTTT. Amino acid sequence: CASSLLARYTEAFF.

The V and J genes are TRBV7-3 and TRBJ2-7; D is perhaps TRBD2 (5 bases). V lost 5 bases and J lost 0, with 11 bases in between. CDR1 and CDR2 (germline): SGHTA, FQGTGA. The CDR3 runs to 14 residues. CDR3 DNA sequence: TGTGCCAGCAGCCTCGGGATGGGCTCCTACGAGCAGTACTTC. Translation: CASSLGMGSYEQYF.

This clone was recorded a few times. This CDR3 is also generated by other DNA sequences in the sample. The chain employs TRBV6-5 and TRBJ1-4; D is unresolved. V shed 6 bases and J shed 0 bases, with 11 bases lying between them. The germline CDR1 and CDR2 sequences are MNHEY and SVGAGI. The CDR3 extends over 15 amino acids. The CDR3 spells CASRRTGATNEKLFF. The CDR3 DNA follows: TGTGCCAGCAGGCGTACCGGGGCAACTAATGAAAAACTGTTTTTT.

This chain uses TRBV11-2 with TRBJ2-5; 7 nucleotides align to TRBD1. The V gene end was trimmed by 4 bases and the J gene end by 1 base; junction bases not matched to a gene: 3. This CDR3 comprises 14 residues. CDR1 and CDR2 from the germline V gene are SGHAT and FQNNGV. CDR3 residues: CASSSQGVQETQYF. The CDR3 nucleotides are TGTGCCAGCAGCTCCCAGGGGGTCCAAGAGACCCAGTACTTC.

The chain joins TRBV21-1 to TRBJ2-7. TRBV21-1 is termed a pseudogene. The CDR3 has 16 amino acids. The CDR3 DNA is TGTGCCAGCAGCATTTCCGGGCCTAAGAGCTCCTACGAGCAGTACTTC. The encoded protein is CASSISGPKSSYEQYF.

As regards this clone: The same CDR3 can be traced to other DNA sequences in this sample. V is TRBV29-1 and J is TRBJ1-1; D is unresolved. From germline, CDR1 is SQVTM and CDR2 ANQGSEA. This CDR3 contains 12 residues. Trimming shortened V by 7 bases and J by 1 base, and 10 bases separated the two germline ends. The CDR3 DNA reads TGCAGCGCAAGGACCGCGAACACTGAAGCTTTCTTT. This gives the protein CSARTANTEAFF.

The V and J genes are TRBV11-2 and TRBJ2-2; D may be TRBD1 or TRBD2 (6 bases each). The CDR3 totals 16 residues. The germline V gene encodes CDR1 SGHAT and CDR2 FQNNGV. The V and J ends lost 6 bases and 2 bases respectively, with 16 bases between them. The chain's CDR3 is CASRPTGGHNTGELFF. CDR3 nucleotides: TGTGCCAGCAGACCTACCGGGGGCCACAACACCGGGGAGCTGTTTTTT.

The gene calls are TRBV19 and TRBJ1-4, with D unclear. This CDR3 comprises 15 residues. Germline V gene data show CDR1 as LNHDA and CDR2 as SQIVND (reference sequence). V gave up 4 bases and J gave up 0 bases, with 9 bases separating them. The CDR3 is CASSKWQATNEKLFF. The CDR3 DNA reads as TGTGCCAGTAGTAAATGGCAGGCAACTAATGAAAAACTGTTTTTT.

The chain carries TRBV27 and TRBJ1-6; no clear D. This CDR3 is 14 amino acids long. V was clipped by 6 bases and J by 7 bases, with 13 bases between them. The V gene's germline CDR1 is MNHEY and CDR2 SMNVEV (reference sequence). The CDR3 sequence: CASSHKRHNSPLHF. CDR3 nucleotides: TGTGCCAGCAGCCACAAAAGGCACAATTCACCCCTCCACTTT.

The chain recombines TRBV2 with TRBJ2-7; D ambiguous. V was shortened by 3 bases and J by 4 bases, with 1 base between the two germline ends. The CDR3 is 10 amino acids. The germline CDR1 and CDR2 sequences are SNHLY and FYNNEI. CDR3 in amino acids: CASSEYEQYF. CDR3 nucleotides: TGTGCCAGCAGTGAGTACGAGCAGTACTTC.

The chain combines TRBV19 with TRBJ1-5; 7 bases map to TRBD1. The CDR3 sequence is 15 residues long. Per germline, CDR1 LNHDA and CDR2 SQIVND (reference sequence). V gave up 6 bases and J gave up 5 bases; unmatched junction bases: 10. The CDR3 sequence: CASSMGQLLHQPQHF. DNA for the CDR3: TGTGCCAGTAGCATGGGACAGCTACTCCATCAGCCCCAGCATTTT. The full variable domain, in which reference TRBV19 and TRBJ1-5 provide the parts outside the CDR3, is DGGITQSPKYLFRKEGQNVTLSCEQNLNHDAMYWYRQDPGQGLRLIYYSQIVNDFQKGDIAEGYSVSREKKESFPLTVTSAQKNPTAFYLCASSMGQLLHQPQHFGDGTRLSIL.

This clone was recorded once. The chain carries TRBV29-1 and TRBJ2-3; TRBD1 aligns across 10 bases. Germline loops: CDR1 SQVTM, CDR2 ANQGSEA. The V segment lost 7 bases and the J segment 5 bases; nucleotides outside the gene matches: 3. CDR3 length: 12 amino acids. CDR3 sequence: CSGGQGGDTQYF. CDR3 DNA: TGCAGCGGTGGACAGGGGGGAGATACGCAGTATTTT.

The CDR3 coding sequence is TGTGCCAGCAGCTCCTTGACAGACGCCGTGGCACCCCTCCACTTT. Translating gives CASSSLTDAVAPLHF. J is TRBJ1-6 and V is TRBV7-9; D may be TRBD1 (5 bases). Trimming left V 4 bases short and J 11 bases short, with 18 bases between. The CDR3 runs to 15 residues. Germline V gene lookup returns CDR1 SEHNR and CDR2 FQNEAQ (reference sequence).